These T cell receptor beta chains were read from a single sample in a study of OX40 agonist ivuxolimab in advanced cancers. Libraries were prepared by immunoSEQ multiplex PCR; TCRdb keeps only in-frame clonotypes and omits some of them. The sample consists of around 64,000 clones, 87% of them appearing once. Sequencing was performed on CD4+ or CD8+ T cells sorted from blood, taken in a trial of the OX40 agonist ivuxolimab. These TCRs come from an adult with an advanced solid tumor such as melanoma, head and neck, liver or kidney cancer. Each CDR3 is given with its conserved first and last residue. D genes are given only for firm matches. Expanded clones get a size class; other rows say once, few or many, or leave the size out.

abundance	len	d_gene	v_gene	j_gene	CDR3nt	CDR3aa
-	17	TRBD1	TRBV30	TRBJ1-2	TGTGCCTGGAGTGTAGATCGGGGAGTGACAGGGATATATGGCTACACCTTC	CAWSVDRGVTGIYGYTF
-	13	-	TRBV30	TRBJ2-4	TGTGCCTGGAGTGGTTGGCCCAAAAACATTCAGTACTTC	CAWSGWPKNIQYF
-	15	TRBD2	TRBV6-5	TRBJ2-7	TGTGCCAGCAGTCCCGGAGCGGGAGGGACCTACGAGCAGTACTTC	CASSPGAGGTYEQYF
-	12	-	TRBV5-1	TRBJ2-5	TGCGCCAGCAGCTGGGGAGAAGAGACCCAGTACTTC	CASSWGEETQYF
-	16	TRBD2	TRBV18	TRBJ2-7	TGTGCCAGCTCACCCCCGGGACTAGCGGGAGTTGGGGAGCAGTACTTC	CASSPPGLAGVGEQYF
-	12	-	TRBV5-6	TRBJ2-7	TGTGCCAGCAGCGGACAGTCCTACGAGCAGTACTTC	CASSGQSYEQYF
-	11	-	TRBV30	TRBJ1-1	TGTGCCTGGAGTCCCCGAGGGAAAGCTTTCTTT	CAWSPRGKAFF
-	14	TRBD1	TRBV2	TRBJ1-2	TGTGCCAGCACCCCGGACAGGGGGCGGAATGGCTACACCTTC	CASTPDRGRNGYTF
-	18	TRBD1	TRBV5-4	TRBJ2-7	TGTGCCAGCAGCTTCCGGGACAGGGCGCAACGAAGCTCCTACGAGCAGTACTTC	CASSFRDRAQRSSYEQYF
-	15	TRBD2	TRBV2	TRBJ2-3	TGTGCCAGCAAGACTAGCGGGTCTAGCACAGATACGCAGTATTTT	CASKTSGSSTDTQYF
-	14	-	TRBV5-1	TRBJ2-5	TGCGCCAGCAGCGACGCTAGAACCCAAGAGACCCAGTACTTC	CASSDARTQETQYF
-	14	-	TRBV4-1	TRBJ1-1	TGCGCCAGCAGCGCAGAAGAGGGAAACACTGAAGCTTTCTTT	CASSAEEGNTEAFF
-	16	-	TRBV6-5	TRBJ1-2	TGTGCCAGCAGTTACTCAGGCAGGGCCTTTAACTATGGCTACACCTTC	CASSYSGRAFNYGYTF
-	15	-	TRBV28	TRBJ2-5	TGTGCCAGCAGTTTAAGCCAGGGCCCCCAAGAGACCCAGTACTTC	CASSLSQGPQETQYF
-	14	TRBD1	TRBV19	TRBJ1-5	TGTGCCAGTAGTGAACGACAGGGTAAACAGCCCCAGCATTTT	CASSERQGKQPQHF
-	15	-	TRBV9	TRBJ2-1	TGTGCCAGCAGCGTAAATCCCGGGACACAAAATGAGCAGTTCTTC	CASSVNPGTQNEQFF
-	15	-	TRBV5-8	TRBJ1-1	TGTGCCAGCAGCTTGGGCTTACCCATGAACACTGAAGCTTTCTTT	CASSLGLPMNTEAFF
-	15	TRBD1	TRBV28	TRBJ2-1	TGTGCCAGCAGTATCCCGGACAGGGGTCGGAATGAGCAGTTCTTC	CASSIPDRGRNEQFF
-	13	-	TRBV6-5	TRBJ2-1	TGTGCCAGCAGTAGGGACTTCTTGGGAGAGCAGTTCTTC	CASSRDFLGEQFF
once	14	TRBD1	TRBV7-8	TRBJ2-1	TGTGCCAGCAGAGGACAGGGGTCCTACAATGAGCAGTTCTTC	CASRGQGSYNEQFF
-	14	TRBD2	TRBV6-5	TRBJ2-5	TGTGCCAGCATTTCCGCGGGGGACTTTTGGACCCAGTACTTC	CASISAGDFWTQYF
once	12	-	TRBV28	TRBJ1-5	TGTGCCAGCAGTCAAGCGAATCAGCCCCAGCATTTT	CASSQANQPQHF
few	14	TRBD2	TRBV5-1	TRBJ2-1	TGCGCCAGCACTCTGAGGACTAGCGGTAATGAGCAGTTCTTC	CASTLRTSGNEQFF
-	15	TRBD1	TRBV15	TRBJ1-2	TGTGCCACCAGCAAAGACAGGGTGTCGGTCTATGGCTACACCTTC	CATSKDRVSVYGYTF
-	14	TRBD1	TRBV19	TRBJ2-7	TGTGCCAGTAGTACACGGACAGGCCAAGGCGAGCAGTACTTC	CASSTRTGQGEQYF